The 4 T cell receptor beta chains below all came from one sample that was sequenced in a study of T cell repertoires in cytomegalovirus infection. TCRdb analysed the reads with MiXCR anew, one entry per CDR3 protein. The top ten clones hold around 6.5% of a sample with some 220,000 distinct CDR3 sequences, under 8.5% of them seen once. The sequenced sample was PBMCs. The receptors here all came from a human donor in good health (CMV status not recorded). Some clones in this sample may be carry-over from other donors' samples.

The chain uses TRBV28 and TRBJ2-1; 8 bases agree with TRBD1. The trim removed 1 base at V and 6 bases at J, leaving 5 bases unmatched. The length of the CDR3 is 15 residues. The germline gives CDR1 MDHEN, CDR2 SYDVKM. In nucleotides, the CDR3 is TGTGCCAGCAGTTTATACAGGGGGGATGGCAATGAGCAGTTCTTC. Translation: CASSLYRGDGNEQFF.

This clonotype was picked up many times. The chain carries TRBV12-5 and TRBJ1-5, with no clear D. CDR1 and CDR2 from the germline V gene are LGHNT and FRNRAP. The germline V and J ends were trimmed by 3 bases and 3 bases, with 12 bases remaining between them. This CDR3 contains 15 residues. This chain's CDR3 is CASGFRRRLNQPQHF. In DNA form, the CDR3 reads TGTGCTAGTGGTTTCCGACGGAGGCTCAATCAGCCCCAGCATTTT.

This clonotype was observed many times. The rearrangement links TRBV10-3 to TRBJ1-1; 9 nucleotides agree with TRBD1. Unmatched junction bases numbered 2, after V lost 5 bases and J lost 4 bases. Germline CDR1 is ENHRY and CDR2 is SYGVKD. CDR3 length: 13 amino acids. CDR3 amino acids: CAISLGQGTEAFF. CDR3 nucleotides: TGTGCCATCAGTTTGGGACAGGGCACTGAAGCTTTCTTT.

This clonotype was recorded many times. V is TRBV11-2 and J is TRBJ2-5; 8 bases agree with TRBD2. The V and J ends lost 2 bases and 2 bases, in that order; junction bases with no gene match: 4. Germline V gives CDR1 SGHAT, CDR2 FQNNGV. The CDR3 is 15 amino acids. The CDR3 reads CASSLFVAGQETQYF. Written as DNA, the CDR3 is TGTGCCAGCAGCTTATTTGTAGCGGGGCAAGAGACCCAGTACTTC.